The next 6 T cell receptor beta chains were all read from a single sample in a study of blood T cell repertoires in COVID-19. Libraries were prepared by immunoSEQ multiplex PCR; TCRdb keeps only in-frame clonotypes and omits some of them. The data contain approximately 300,000 clones, roughly 86% of them singletons. Sequencing was done on a sample of peripheral blood. Every receptor here comes from a woman in her twenties or thirties with COVID-19, enrolled during active disease.

The chain joins TRBV5-1 to TRBJ2-2; D is uncertain. The V end was cut by 2 bases, the J end by 2 bases, with 10 bases between. CDR1 is SGHRS and CDR2 is YFSETQ in the germline V gene. The CDR3 totals 15 residues. The DNA of the CDR3 is TGCGCCAGCAGCTTCAGCGACCCAAACACCGGGGAGCTGTTTTTT. It encodes CASSFSDPNTGELFF.

The chain uses TRBV7-2 and TRBJ2-7; maybe TRBD2 (5 bases). Germline V gives CDR1 SGHTA, CDR2 FQGNSA. Trimming took 0 bases from V and 4 from J, leaving 10 bases between them. The CDR3 covers 14 residues. CDR3 amino acids: CASSLAGARYEQYF. The CDR3 DNA reads TGTGCCAGCAGCTTAGCGGGAGCTAGGTACGAGCAGTACTTC.

This clone was observed once. V and J are TRBV5-5 and TRBJ2-7, with 10 bases identical to TRBD1. After removal of 4 bases from V and 5 bases from J, the junction contained 6 bases not matched to a gene. The CDR3 contains 14 residues. Germline CDR1 reads SGHKS; CDR2 reads YYEKEE (reference sequence). The CDR3 is CASSRQGAPNEQYF. CDR3 DNA: TGTGCCAGCAGCCGACAGGGGGCGCCGAACGAGCAGTACTTC.

This clone was detected a few times. The J gene is TRBJ2-1, the V gene TRBV27, with 8 positions matching TRBD2. The V gene end was trimmed by 1 base and the J gene end by 4 bases; junction bases not matched to a gene: 6. CDR1 is MNHEY, CDR2 SMNVEV, per germline (reference sequence). The length of the CDR3 is 16 residues. CDR3 in amino acids: CASSLFAGGLYNEQFF. In DNA, the CDR3 is TGTGCCAGCAGTTTATTCGCGGGAGGTTTGTACAATGAGCAGTTCTTC.

The chain is built from TRBV10-2 and TRBJ1-5; 7 bases are shared with TRBD1. J gave up 1 base and V 7 bases, and 4 bases lay outside the gene matches. CDR1 WSHSY and CDR2 SAAADI come from the germline V gene. This CDR3 contains 14 residues. The DNA of the CDR3 is TGCGCCAGCACCGAGGGGGCGAGCAATCAGCCCCAGCATTTT. It specifies CASTEGASNQPQHF.

This clone occurred a few times. The chain joins TRBV5-4 to TRBJ2-7; D may be TRBD1 (5 bases). The V gene lost 1 base and the J gene lost 3 bases, with 8 bases spanning the gap. The CDR3 has 13 amino acids. CDR1 SGHNT and CDR2 YYREEE come from the germline V gene (reference sequence). CDR3: CASSLFQGYEQYF. CDR3 DNA sequence: TGTGCCAGCAGCTTGTTTCAGGGCTACGAGCAGTACTTC.